This T cell receptor beta chain is drawn from a study of T cell responses to AZD1222 COVID-19 vaccine. With V trimmed by 5 bases and J by 3 bases, 7 bases remained unmatched. CDR1 is SGDLS, CDR2 YYNGEE, per germline. This CDR3 has 14 residues. To note about this clone: The target antigen is unknown.

Some clones are missing from TCRdb's copy, which holds only in-frame ones; the method was immunoSEQ multiplex PCR. Among more than 95,000 clones listed, more than 75% were seen once. Whole-study findings and limits: The sample set comprised mostly white British donors with more females, and clonal diversity was possibly underestimated. Reportedly, nearly half the spike-specific TCRs target unmutated variant regions. Along spike, vaccine-associated CD4 TCRs were found throughout, with dominance at 160-218 and 743-854.

The sequences come from peripheral blood, collected on day 0 of AZD1222 vaccination. The clonotype comes from an adult in good health. V gene TRBV9 combines with J gene TRBJ1-2; 7 nucleotides line up with TRBD1. The CDR3 protein is CASSYEGADYGYTF. The DNA for the CDR3 is TGTGCCAGCAGTTACGAGGGGGCTGACTATGGCTACACCTTC.